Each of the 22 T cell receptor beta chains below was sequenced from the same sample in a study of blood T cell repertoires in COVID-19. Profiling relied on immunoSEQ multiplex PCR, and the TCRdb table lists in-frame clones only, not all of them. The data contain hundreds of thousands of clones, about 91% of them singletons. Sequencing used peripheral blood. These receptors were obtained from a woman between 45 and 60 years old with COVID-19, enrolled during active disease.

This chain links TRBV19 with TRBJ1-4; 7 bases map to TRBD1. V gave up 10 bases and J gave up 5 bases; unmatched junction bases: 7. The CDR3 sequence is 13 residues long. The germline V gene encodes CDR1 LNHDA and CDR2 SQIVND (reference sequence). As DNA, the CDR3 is TGTGCCACCCAGGGGGGATGGAATGAAAAACTGTTTTTT. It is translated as CATQGGWNEKLFF.

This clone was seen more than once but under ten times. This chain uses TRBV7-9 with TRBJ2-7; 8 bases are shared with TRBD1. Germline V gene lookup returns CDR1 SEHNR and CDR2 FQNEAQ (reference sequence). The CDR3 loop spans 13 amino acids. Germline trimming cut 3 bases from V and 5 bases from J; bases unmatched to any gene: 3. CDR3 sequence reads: CASSLDRDDEQYF. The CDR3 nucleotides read TGTGCCAGCAGCTTGGACAGGGACGACGAGCAGTACTTC.

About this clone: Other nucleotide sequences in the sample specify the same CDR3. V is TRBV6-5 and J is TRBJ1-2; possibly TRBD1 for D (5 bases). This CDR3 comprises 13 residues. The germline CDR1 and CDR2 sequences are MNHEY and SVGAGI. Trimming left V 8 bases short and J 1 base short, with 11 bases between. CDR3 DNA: TGTGCCAGCTCTCGGGGGGGTAACTATGGCTACACCTTC. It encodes CASSRGGNYGYTF.

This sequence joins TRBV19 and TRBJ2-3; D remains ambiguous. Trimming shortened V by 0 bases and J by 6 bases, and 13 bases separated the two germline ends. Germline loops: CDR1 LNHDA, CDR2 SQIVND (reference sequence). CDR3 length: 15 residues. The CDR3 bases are TGTGCCAGTAGTATAGAAGGCGGAACTGGGGATACGCAGTATTTT. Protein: CASSIEGGTGDTQYF.

CDR3 sequence: CARGRDTQYF. DNA for the CDR3: TGTGCCAGGGGGAGGGATACGCAGTATTTT. V gene TRBV7-2 combines with J gene TRBJ2-3; possibly TRBD2 for D (6 bases). The ends were cut back, 9 bases at V and 6 bases at J, with 7 bases in the middle. Germline V CDR1 and CDR2: SGHTA, FQGNSA. CDR3 length: 10 residues.

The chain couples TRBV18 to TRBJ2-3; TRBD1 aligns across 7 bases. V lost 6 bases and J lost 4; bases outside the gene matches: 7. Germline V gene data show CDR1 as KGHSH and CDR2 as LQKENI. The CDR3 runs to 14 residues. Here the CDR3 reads CASSLGQAADTQYF. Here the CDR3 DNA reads TGTGCCAGCTCCCTCGGACAGGCCGCAGATACGCAGTATTTT.

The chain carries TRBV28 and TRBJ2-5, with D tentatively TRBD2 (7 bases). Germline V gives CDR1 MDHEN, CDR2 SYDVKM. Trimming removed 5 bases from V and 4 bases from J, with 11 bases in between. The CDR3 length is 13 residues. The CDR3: CASSEGGRETQYF. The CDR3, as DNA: TGTGCCAGCAGTGAGGGGGGGAGAGAGACCCAGTACTTC.

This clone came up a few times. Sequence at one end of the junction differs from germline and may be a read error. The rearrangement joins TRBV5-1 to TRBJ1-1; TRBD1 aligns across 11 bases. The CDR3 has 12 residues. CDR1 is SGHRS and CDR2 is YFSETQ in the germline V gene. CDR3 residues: CASRLDRGRAFF. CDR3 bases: TGCGCCAGCAGATTGGACAGGGGGCGAGCTTTCTTT.

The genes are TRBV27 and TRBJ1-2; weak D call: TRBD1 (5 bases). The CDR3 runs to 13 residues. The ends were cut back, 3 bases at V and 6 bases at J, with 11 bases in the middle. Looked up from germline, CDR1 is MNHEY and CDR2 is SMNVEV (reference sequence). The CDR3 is CASSFAGGHGYTF. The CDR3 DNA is TGTGCCAGCAGTTTCGCCGGGGGACATGGCTACACCTTC.

CDR3 amino acids: CASSLTGEQFF. The DNA for the CDR3 is TGTGCCAGCAGCTTGACCGGTGAGCAGTTCTTC. The chain combines TRBV5-4 with TRBJ2-1; D is uncertain. Germline loops: CDR1 SGHNT, CDR2 YYREEE (reference sequence). The CDR3 runs to 11 residues. Trimming took off 1 base at V and 9 bases at J, with 5 bases between the two ends. The variable domain in full, completed from reference TRBV5-4 and TRBJ2-1, reads ETGVTQSPTHLIKTRGQQVTLRCSSQSGHNTVSWYQQALGQGPQFIFQYYREEENGRGNFPPRFSGLQFPNYSSELNVNALELDDSALYLCASSLTGEQFFGPGTRLTVL.

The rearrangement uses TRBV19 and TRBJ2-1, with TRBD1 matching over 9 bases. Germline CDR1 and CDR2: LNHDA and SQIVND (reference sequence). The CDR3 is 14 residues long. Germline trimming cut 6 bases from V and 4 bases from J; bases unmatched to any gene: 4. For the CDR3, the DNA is TGTGCCAGTAGCCCGGGACAGGGATACAATGAGCAGTTCTTC. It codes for CASSPGQGYNEQFF.

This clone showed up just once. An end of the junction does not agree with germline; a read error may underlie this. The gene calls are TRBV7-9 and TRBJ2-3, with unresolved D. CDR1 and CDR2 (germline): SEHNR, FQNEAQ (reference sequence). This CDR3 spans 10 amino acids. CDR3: CASSLIGPDF. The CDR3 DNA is TGTGCCAGCAGCTTAATCGGTCCGGATTTT.

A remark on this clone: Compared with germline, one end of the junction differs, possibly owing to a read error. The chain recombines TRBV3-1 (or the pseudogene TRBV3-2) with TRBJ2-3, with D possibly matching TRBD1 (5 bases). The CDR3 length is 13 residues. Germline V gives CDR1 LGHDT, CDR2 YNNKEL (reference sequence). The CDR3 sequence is CATSRQGTDTQYF. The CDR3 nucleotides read TGTGCCACCAGCCGGCAGGGTACAGATACGCAGTATTTT.

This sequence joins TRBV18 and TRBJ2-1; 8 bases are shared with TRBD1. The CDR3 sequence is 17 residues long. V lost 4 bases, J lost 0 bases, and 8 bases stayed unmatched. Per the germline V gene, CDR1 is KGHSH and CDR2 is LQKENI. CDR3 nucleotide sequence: TGTGCCAGCTCACTACTACAGGGGGGAAGCTCCTACAATGAGCAGTTCTTC. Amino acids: CASSLLQGGSSYNEQFF.

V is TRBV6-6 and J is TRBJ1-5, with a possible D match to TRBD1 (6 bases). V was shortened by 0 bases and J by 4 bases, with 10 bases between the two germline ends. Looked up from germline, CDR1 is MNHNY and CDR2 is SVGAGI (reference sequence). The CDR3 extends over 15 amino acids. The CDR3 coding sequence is TGTGCCAGCAGTTACTCCCCCACAGGGAATCAGCCCCAGCATTTT. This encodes CASSYSPTGNQPQHF.

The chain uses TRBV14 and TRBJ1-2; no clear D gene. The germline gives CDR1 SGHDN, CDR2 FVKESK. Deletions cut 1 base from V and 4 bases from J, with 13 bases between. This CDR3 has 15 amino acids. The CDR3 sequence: CASSQGRGARYGYTF. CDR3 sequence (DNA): TGTGCCAGCAGCCAAGGGCGGGGAGCCCGCTATGGCTACACCTTC.

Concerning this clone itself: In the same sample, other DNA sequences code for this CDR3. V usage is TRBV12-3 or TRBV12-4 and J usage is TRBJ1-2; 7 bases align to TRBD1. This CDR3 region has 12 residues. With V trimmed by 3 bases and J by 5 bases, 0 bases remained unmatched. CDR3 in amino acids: CASSLTGYGYTF. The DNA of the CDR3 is TGTGCCAGCAGTTTGACAGGGTATGGCTACACCTTC.

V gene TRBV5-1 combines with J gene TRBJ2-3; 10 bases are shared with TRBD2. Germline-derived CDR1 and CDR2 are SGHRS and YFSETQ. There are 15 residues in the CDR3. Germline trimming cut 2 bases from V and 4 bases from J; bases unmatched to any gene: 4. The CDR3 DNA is TGCGCCAGCAGCTTCGGACTAGCGGACGCAGATACGCAGTATTTT. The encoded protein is CASSFGLADADTQYF.

The DNA for the CDR3 is TGCGCCAGCAGCCCCGGACAGGGGGTGTACGAGCAGTACTTC. Protein product: CASSPGQGVYEQYF. This chain uses TRBV5-1 with TRBJ2-7; 10 bases align to TRBD1. The germline CDR1 and CDR2 sequences are SGHRS and YFSETQ. The V and J ends lost 4 bases and 4 bases, in that order; junction bases with no gene match: 5. The CDR3 has 14 residues.

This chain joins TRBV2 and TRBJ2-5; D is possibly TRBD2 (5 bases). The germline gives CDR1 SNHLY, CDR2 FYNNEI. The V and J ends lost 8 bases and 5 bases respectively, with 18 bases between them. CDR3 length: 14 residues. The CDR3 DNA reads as TGTGCCAGCGGGCGGGTCTCTGGACTGGAGACCCAGTACTTC. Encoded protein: CASGRVSGLETQYF.

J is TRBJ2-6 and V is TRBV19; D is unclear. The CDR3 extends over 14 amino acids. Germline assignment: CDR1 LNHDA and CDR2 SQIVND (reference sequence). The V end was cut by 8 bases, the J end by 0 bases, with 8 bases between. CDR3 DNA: TGTGCCAGTTCTACGCCCTCTGGGGCCAACGTCCTGACTTTC. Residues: CASSTPSGANVLTF.

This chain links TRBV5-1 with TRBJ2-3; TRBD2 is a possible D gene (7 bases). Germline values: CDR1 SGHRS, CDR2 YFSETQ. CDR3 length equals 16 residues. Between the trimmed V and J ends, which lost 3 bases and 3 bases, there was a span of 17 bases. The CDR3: CASSSGGRPETDTQYF. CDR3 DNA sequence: TGCGCCAGCAGCTCCGGGGGGCGTCCCGAGACAGATACGCAGTATTTT.